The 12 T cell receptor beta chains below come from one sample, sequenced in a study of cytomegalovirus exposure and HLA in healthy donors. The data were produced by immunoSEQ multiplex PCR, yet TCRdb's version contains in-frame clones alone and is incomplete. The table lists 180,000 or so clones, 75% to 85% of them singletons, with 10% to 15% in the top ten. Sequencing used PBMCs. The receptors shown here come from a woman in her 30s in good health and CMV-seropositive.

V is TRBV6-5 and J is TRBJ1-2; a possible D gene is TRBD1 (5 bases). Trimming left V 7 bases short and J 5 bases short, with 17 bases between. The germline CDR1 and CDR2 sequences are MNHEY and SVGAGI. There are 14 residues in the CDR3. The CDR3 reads CASTQGSDGYGYTF. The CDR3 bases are TGTGCCAGCACCCAGGGCTCAGACGGTTATGGCTACACCTTC.

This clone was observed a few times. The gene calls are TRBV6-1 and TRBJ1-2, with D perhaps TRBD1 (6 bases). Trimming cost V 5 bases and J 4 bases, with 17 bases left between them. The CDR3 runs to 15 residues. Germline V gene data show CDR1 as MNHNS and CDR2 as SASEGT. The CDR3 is CASSSTGRGGYGYTF. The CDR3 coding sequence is TGTGCCAGCAGTTCGACGGGTAGGGGGGGCTATGGCTACACCTTC.

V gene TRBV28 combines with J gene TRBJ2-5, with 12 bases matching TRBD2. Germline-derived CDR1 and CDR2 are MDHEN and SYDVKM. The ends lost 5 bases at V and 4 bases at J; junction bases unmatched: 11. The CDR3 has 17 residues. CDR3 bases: TGTGCCAGCAGTCTTAGACTAGCGGGAGATTTAACAGAGACCCAGTACTTC. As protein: CASSLRLAGDLTETQYF.

The CDR3 sequence is CSALSGRTNTGELFF. The DNA of the CDR3 is TGCAGCGCCCTTAGCGGGAGAACTAACACCGGGGAGCTGTTTTTT. This sequence joins TRBV29-1 and TRBJ2-2; 9 positions agree with TRBD2. Germline CDR1 and CDR2: SQVTM and ANQGSEA. CDR3 length: 15 amino acids. Trimming took 7 bases from V and 2 from J; bases not matched to a gene: 8.

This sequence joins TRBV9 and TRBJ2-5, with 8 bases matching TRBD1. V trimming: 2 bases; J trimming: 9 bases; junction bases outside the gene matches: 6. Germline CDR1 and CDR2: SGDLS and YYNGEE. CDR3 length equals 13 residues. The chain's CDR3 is CASSVQGAKSQYF. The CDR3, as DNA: TGTGCCAGCAGCGTCCAGGGGGCGAAATCCCAGTACTTC.

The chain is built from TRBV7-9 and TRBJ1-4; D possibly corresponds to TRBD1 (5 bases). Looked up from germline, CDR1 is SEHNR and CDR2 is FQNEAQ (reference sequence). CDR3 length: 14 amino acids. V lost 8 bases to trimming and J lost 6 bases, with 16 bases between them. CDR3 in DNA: TGTGCCAGCGAACCGGGGGTAGGGGATGAAAAACTGTTTTTT. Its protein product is CASEPGVGDEKLFF.

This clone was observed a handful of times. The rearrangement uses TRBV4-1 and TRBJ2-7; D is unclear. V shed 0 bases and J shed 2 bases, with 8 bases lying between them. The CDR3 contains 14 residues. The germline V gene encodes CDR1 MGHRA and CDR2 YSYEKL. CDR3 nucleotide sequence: TGCGCCAGCAGCCAAGAGTACGGAGCCTACGAGCAGTACTTC. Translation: CASSQEYGAYEQYF.

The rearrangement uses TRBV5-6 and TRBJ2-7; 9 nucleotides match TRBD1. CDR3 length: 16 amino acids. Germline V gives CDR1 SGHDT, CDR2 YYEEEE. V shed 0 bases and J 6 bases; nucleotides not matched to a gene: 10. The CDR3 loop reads CASSLEGTGFRGEQYF. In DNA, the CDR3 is TGTGCCAGCAGCTTGGAAGGGACAGGGTTTCGCGGCGAGCAGTACTTC.

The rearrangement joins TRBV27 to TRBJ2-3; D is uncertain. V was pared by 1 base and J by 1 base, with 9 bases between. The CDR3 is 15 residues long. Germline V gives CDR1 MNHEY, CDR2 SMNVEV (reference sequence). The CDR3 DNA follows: TGTGCCAGCAGTTTATTTCCAGTGGGCACAGATACGCAGTATTTT. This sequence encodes CASSLFPVGTDTQYF.

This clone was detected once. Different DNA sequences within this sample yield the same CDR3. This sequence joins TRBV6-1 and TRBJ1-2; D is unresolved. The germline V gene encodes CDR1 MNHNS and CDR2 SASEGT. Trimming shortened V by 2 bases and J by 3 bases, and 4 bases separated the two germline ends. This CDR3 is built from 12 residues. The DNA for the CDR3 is TGTGCCAGCAGTGAACGGGACTATGGCTACACCTTC. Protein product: CASSERDYGYTF.

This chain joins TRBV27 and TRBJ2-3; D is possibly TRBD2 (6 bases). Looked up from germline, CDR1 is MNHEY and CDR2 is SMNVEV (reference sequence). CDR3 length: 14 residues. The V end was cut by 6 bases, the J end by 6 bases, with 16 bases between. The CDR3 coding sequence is TGTGCCAGCAGGGACCTAAAGGGAGGTGATACGCAGTATTTT. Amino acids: CASRDLKGGDTQYF.

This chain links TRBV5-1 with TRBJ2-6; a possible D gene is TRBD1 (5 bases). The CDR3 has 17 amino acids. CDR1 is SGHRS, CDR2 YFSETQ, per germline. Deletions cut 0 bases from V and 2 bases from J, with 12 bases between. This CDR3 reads CASSLVQGPPGANVLTF. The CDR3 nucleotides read TGCGCCAGCAGCTTGGTCCAGGGCCCTCCTGGGGCCAACGTCCTGACTTTC.